This T cell receptor (beta chain) was captured in a study of CD8+CD57+ T cells in acquired aplastic anemia. Deletions cut 7 bases from V and 5 bases from J, with 23 bases between. This CDR3 spans 16 amino acids. Germline CDR1 reads LNHDA; CDR2 reads SQIVND (reference sequence). By flow cytometry, patients selected for sequencing had shown an expansion of CD8+CD57+ cells. Profiling that covered TCR beta VDJ and CDR3 relied on genomic DNA as its template. TCRdb reprocessed the reads via MiXCR and lists one record per CDR3 protein. The table includes about 160,000 distinct CDR3 sequences, roughly two thirds detected once.

The sequence came from a human donor with aplastic anemia. Sequencing used sorted CD4+, CD8+, or CD8+CD57+ T cells (not recorded which) from PBMCs. The chain uses TRBV19 and TRBJ1-2; perhaps TRBD1 as D (6 bases). CDR3 residues: CASNEGGQTFPYGYTF. The CDR3 DNA follows: TGTGCCAGTAACGAGGGTGGACAGACGTTCCCGTATGGCTACACCTTC.